This TCR beta chain was identified in a study of regulatory T cells in long-lasting Graves disease. Study background: The antithyroid drugs taken by newly diagnosed Graves' patients had been used for under 3 months.

A remark on this clonotype: What it recognizes is unknown.

The time point here: newly diagnosed GD, antithyroid drugs for less than 3 months. PBMC RNA served as the TCR library source. Broader study findings: Investigators studied peripheral blood only, not thyroid tissue. The number of shared public clonotypes was higher in persistent patients (approximately 2,500) than new patients (more than 850).

Looked up from germline, CDR1 is MNHEY and CDR2 is SVGEGT. With 6 bases removed from V and 0 bases from J, the gap between germline ends came to 14 bases. The CDR3 has 16 residues. Relying on iRepertoire HTBI primers and Arm-PCR of CDR3 regions, the team built TCR beta libraries. TCRdb called the multiplex PCR reads again in MiXCR, with one record for every CDR3 protein. The sample yields hundreds of thousands of distinct CDR3 sequences, 15% seen once. In addition, the sample was reused for a study of T cells in Graves' hyperthyroidism and ophthalmopathy. That work states: Appearing also in blood were most of the thyroid clonotypes expanded above 0.001.

The sequence derives from a middle-aged woman with Graves disease. The sample consisted of peripheral blood mononuclear cells (PBMCs), taken at new diagnosis, from a patient treated with antithyroid drugs. This chain links TRBV6-2 or TRBV6-3 with TRBJ2-2; a possible D gene is TRBD1 (6 bases). The CDR3 DNA sequence: TGTGCCAGCAGATACCCAGGGGCCCCGAACACCGGGGAGCTGTTTTTT. This encodes CASRYPGAPNTGELFF.